The source of this TCR beta chain is a study of blood T cell repertoires in COVID-19. Turning to the study itself: Samples taken during acute and convalescent COVID-19 were collected in the United States, Italy and Spain.

Measured with immunoSEQ multiplex PCR; TCRdb has only the in-frame clones, and not every one. The sample consists of hundreds of thousands of clones, more than 75% of them appearing once. The table lists this clone with a few counts. The CDR3 loop spans 13 amino acids. V dropped 5 bases and J dropped 1 base, with 9 bases sitting between them. Germline CDR1 SGHTA, CDR2 FQGNSA. The sequence derives from a woman in her fifties or sixties who had recovered from COVID-19. The J gene is TRBJ2-7, the V gene TRBV7-2; D perhaps matches TRBD2 (6 bases). Sequences were obtained from PBMCs or T cells enriched from blood (not recorded which). The CDR3: CASSTAGSYEQYF. In DNA form, the CDR3 reads TGTGCCAGCAGCACCGCGGGGTCCTACGAGCAGTACTTC.